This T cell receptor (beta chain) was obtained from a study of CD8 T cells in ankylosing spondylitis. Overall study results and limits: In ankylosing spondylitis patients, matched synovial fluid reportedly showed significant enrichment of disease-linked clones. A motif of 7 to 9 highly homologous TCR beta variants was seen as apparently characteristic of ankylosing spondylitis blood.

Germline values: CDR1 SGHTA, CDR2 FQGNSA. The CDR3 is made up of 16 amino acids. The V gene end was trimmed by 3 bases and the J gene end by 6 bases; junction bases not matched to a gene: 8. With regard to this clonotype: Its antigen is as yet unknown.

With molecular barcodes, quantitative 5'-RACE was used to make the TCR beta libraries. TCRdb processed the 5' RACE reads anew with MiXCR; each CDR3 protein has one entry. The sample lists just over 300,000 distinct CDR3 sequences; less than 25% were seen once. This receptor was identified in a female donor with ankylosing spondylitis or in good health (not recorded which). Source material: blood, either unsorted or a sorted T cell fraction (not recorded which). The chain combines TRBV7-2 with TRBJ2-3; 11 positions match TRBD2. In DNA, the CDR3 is TGTGCCAGCAGCTTCCTACTAGCGGGGGTAGGGGATACGCAGTATTTT. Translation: CASSFLLAGVGDTQYF.